What follows are 24 T cell receptor beta chains derived from one specimen sequenced in a study of shared clonotypes between healthy human individuals. TCRdb's table, derived via immunoSEQ multiplex PCR, lists solely in-frame clones and lacks some. The sample gives roughly 2 million clones, roughly 94% of which show up once; approximately 0.13% is in the top ten. The sample consisted of naive CD4+ T cells sorted from blood. Subset in this sample: CD45RA+ positively selected. The receptors were gathered from a man aged 18 to 35 in good health.

The sample holds a few counts of this clone. The chain combines TRBV5-1 with TRBJ2-2, with a weak D call TRBD2 (5 bases). CDR3 size: 15 residues. Germline lookup yields CDR1 SGHRS and CDR2 YFSETQ. Trimming removed 0 bases at V and 6 bases at J, with 12 bases between. CDR3 nucleotides: TGCGCCAGCAGCTTGGGAGGGCCAGGAGCCGGGGAGCTGTTTTTT. This translates into CASSLGGPGAGELFF.

The CDR3 is CASSDTTGADTQYF. As DNA, the CDR3 is TGTGCCAGCAGTGATACGACAGGGGCAGATACGCAGTATTTT. This chain joins TRBV6-1 and TRBJ2-3; 8 bases agree with TRBD1. With V trimmed by 3 bases and J by 4 bases, 3 bases remained unmatched. CDR1 and CDR2 (germline): MNHNS, SASEGT. The CDR3 runs to 14 residues.

The genes are TRBV6-5 and TRBJ2-7, with D perhaps TRBD1 (6 bases). Per the germline V gene, CDR1 is MNHEY and CDR2 is SVGAGI. V was pared by 3 bases and J by 4 bases, with 19 bases between. The CDR3 has 16 residues. The CDR3 DNA is TGTGCCAGCAGTTATTCCCGGACAGTCCCAATTTACGAGCAGTACTTC. Translating it yields CASSYSRTVPIYEQYF.

V is TRBV5-4 and J is TRBJ2-6, with D possibly matching TRBD1 (5 bases). Germline loops: CDR1 SGHNT, CDR2 YYREEE (reference sequence). The V and J ends lost 1 base and 0 bases respectively, with 14 bases between them. The CDR3 spans 18 residues. In DNA, the CDR3 is TGTGCCAGCAGCTTGTTTGGACAATCTGGCTCTGGGGCCAACGTCCTGACTTTC. Protein: CASSLFGQSGSGANVLTF.

In regard to this clone: This sample includes further DNA sequences coding for the same CDR3. This rearrangement joins TRBV28 to TRBJ1-2, with 9 bases matching TRBD1. The CDR3 sequence is 14 residues long. The V gene's germline CDR1 is MDHEN and CDR2 SYDVKM. With 6 bases clipped from V and 2 bases from J, the junction kept 4 bases outside the gene matches. The CDR3 DNA is TGTGCCAGCAGCTCCGGGACAGGGAACTATGGCTACACCTTC. Protein sequence: CASSSGTGNYGYTF.

The rearrangement links TRBV27 to TRBJ2-2; TRBD2 is a possible D gene (6 bases). The germline gives CDR1 MNHEY, CDR2 SMNVEV (reference sequence). V shed 2 bases and J shed 0 bases, with 10 bases lying between them. This CDR3 is 16 amino acids long. CDR3 region: CASSLRPSANTGELFF. In nucleotides, the CDR3 is TGTGCCAGCAGTTTAAGGCCTAGCGCGAACACCGGGGAGCTGTTTTTT.

Remarks on this clone: The sample contains more than one DNA sequence encoding this CDR3. The chain couples TRBV18 to TRBJ2-5; D uncertain. V was shortened by 1 base and J by 2 bases, with 8 bases between the two germline ends. Germline lookup yields CDR1 KGHSH and CDR2 LQKENI. This CDR3 spans 14 amino acids. CDR3: CASSPRREQETQYF. The CDR3 DNA sequence: TGTGCCAGCTCACCACGTAGGGAACAAGAGACCCAGTACTTC.

This chain links TRBV7-2 with TRBJ2-7; tentative D call: TRBD1 (6 bases). This CDR3 has 14 amino acids. Germline V gene sequence: CDR1 SGHTA, CDR2 FQGNSA. The V end lost 1 base, the J end lost 6 bases, and 13 bases lay between the germline ends. This CDR3 is CASSLDGTPGEQYF. The CDR3 DNA reads as TGTGCCAGCAGCTTAGACGGGACACCAGGCGAGCAGTACTTC.

The chain recombines TRBV19 with TRBJ1-5, with D possibly TRBD1 on 6 matching bases. Germline V gene lookup returns CDR1 LNHDA and CDR2 SQIVND (reference sequence). V lost 5 bases and J lost 0, with 17 bases in between. CDR3 length: 17 residues. The DNA for the CDR3 is TGTGCCAGTAGTTCAAAAACCAGGGGTTATAGCAATCAGCCCCAGCATTTT. Protein product: CASSSKTRGYSNQPQHF.

The chain combines TRBV27 with TRBJ1-6; TRBD1 aligns across 7 bases. The CDR3 has 12 residues. V trimming: 8 bases; J trimming: 9 bases; junction bases outside the gene matches: 4. Per germline, CDR1 MNHEY and CDR2 SMNVEV (reference sequence). The DNA for the CDR3 is TGTGCCAGCTCAGGGGGACTTTCACCCCTCCACTTT. Protein product: CASSGGLSPLHF.

This chain connects TRBV5-1 to TRBJ2-1; TRBD2 matches at 8 bases. This CDR3 region has 16 residues. V gave up 0 bases and J gave up 3 bases; unmatched junction bases: 5. Germline CDR1 and CDR2: SGHRS and YFSETQ. The CDR3 nucleotides are TGCGCCAGCAGCTTGGGCGGTGGGACTAGCTACAATGAGCAGTTCTTC. Residues: CASSLGGGTSYNEQFF.

This chain joins TRBV5-6 and TRBJ2-7; no definite D call. Trimming removed 2 bases at V and 6 bases at J, with 15 bases between. Germline values: CDR1 SGHDT, CDR2 YYEEEE. This CDR3 is built from 14 residues. DNA for the CDR3: TGTGCCAGCAGCTTTTTGGGCCCCGTGCGCGAGCAGTACTTC. Translation: CASSFLGPVREQYF. Combining the CDR3 with reference TRBV5-6 and TRBJ2-7 gives the whole variable domain DAGVTQSPTHLIKTRGQQVTLRCSPKSGHDTVSWYQQALGQGPQFIFQYYEEEERQRGNFPDRFSGHQFPNYSSELNVNALLLGDSALYLCASSFLGPVREQYFGPGTRLTVT.

On this clone: The same CDR3 arises from other DNA sequences in this sample as well. This rearrangement joins TRBV5-1 to TRBJ1-5; 8 bases match TRBD1. The germline V gene encodes CDR1 SGHRS and CDR2 YFSETQ. Unmatched junction bases numbered 2, after V lost 1 base and J lost 2 bases. The CDR3 contains 15 residues. The CDR3 bases are TGCGCCAGCAGCTTGCAGGGGGCCGGCAATCAGCCCCAGCATTTT. It yields the protein CASSLQGAGNQPQHF.

J is TRBJ2-3 and V is TRBV5-1, with D tentatively TRBD2 (5 bases). V was clipped by 3 bases and J by 0 bases, with 11 bases between them. CDR1 and CDR2 (germline): SGHRS, YFSETQ. This CDR3 comprises 15 residues. CDR3 protein: CASSSGLPSTDTQYF. The CDR3 coding sequence is TGCGCCAGCAGCTCAGGACTTCCTAGCACAGATACGCAGTATTTT.

The genes are TRBV11-2 and TRBJ2-5, with 14 bases lining up with TRBD2. J lost 11 bases, V lost 5 bases, and 13 bases had no gene match. The V gene's germline CDR1 is SGHAT and CDR2 FQNNGV. CDR3 length: 16 residues. The CDR3, as DNA: TGTGCCAGCAGCCGACTAGCGGGAGGGCCTCTACGGGAGCAGTACTTC. Its translation is CASSRLAGGPLREQYF.

The J gene is TRBJ1-1, the V gene TRBV27; D remains unclear. This CDR3 spans 14 amino acids. CDR1 MNHEY and CDR2 SMNVEV come from the germline V gene (reference sequence). V was pared by 2 bases and J by 4 bases, with 11 bases between. The CDR3 coding sequence is TGTGCCAGCAGTTTAGCTGGGTTGGCCACTGAAGCTTTCTTT. It specifies CASSLAGLATEAFF.

This CDR3 is CAAARPGTDTQYF. CDR3 nucleotide sequence: TGTGCTGCGGCTAGACCAGGCACAGATACGCAGTATTTT. This sequence joins TRBV6-1 and TRBJ2-3, with unresolved D. The CDR3 consists of 13 residues. CDR1 is MNHNS, CDR2 SASEGT, per germline.

The V call is TRBV7-8, the J call TRBJ2-3; no clear D. In germline, CDR1 is SGHVS, CDR2 FQNEAQ. The CDR3 length is 14 residues. V was cut by 7 bases and J by 5 bases, with 16 bases left in between. The CDR3 DNA is TGTGCCAGCAATTTAAGGTGGGAAGGAGATACGCAGTATTTT. Its protein is CASNLRWEGDTQYF.

The chain uses TRBV10-1 and TRBJ2-2; D is undetermined. The germline V gene encodes CDR1 WNHNN and CDR2 SYGVQD (reference sequence). The CDR3 loop spans 14 amino acids. Between the trimmed V and J ends, which lost 6 bases and 6 bases, there was a span of 14 bases. The CDR3 DNA follows: TGCGCCAGCAGCTCACCGTTAGAAGCCGGGGAGCTGTTTTTT. It translates to CASSSPLEAGELFF.

The V gene is TRBV15, the J gene TRBJ1-1; possibly TRBD1 for D (5 bases). The CDR3 sequence is 13 residues long. Germline-derived CDR1 and CDR2 are LNHNV and YYDKDF (reference sequence). Between the trimmed V and J ends, which lost 6 bases and 1 base, there was a span of 9 bases. CDR3 bases: TGTGCCACCAGACGAACAGGGAACACTGAAGCTTTCTTT. This sequence encodes CATRRTGNTEAFF.

Regarding this clone: Germline is not matched at one junction end, which may reflect a read error. The chain joins TRBV7-7 to TRBJ1-5; possibly TRBD1 for D (6 bases). Germline CDR1 reads SSHAT; CDR2 reads FNYEAQ (reference sequence). The CDR3 totals 17 residues. As DNA, the CDR3 is TGTGCTAGCAGCTCCTTAAGAGCAGGGGTGGGCAATCAGCCCCAGCATTTT. This gives the protein CASSSLRAGVGNQPQHF.

This chain connects TRBV7-9 to TRBJ2-4; 7 nucleotides match TRBD2. V lost 4 bases, J lost 7 bases, and 13 bases stayed unmatched. This CDR3 is built from 16 residues. CDR1 SEHNR and CDR2 FQNEAQ come from the germline V gene (reference sequence). The CDR3 sequence: CASSSSRPAGLNIQYF. The CDR3 nucleotides are TGTGCCAGCAGCTCTAGCCGGCCAGCGGGGCTTAACATTCAGTACTTC.

The gene calls are TRBV7-8 and TRBJ1-3; TRBD1 is a possible D gene (6 bases). The CDR3 runs to 15 residues. V was cut by 3 bases and J by 0 bases, with 9 bases left in between. Germline values: CDR1 SGHVS, CDR2 FQNEAQ. The DNA for the CDR3 is TGTGCCAGCAGCTTCACAGGGTACTCTGGAAACACCATATATTTT. Its translation is CASSFTGYSGNTIYF. Full variable domain (remainder filled in from reference TRBV7-8 and TRBJ1-3): GAGVSQSPRYKVAKRGQDVALRCDPISGHVSLFWYQQALGQGPEFLTYFQNEAQLDKSGLPSDRFFAERPEGSVSTLKIQRTQQEDSAVYLCASSFTGYSGNTIYFGEGSWLTVV.

V and J are TRBV18 and TRBJ1-2, with TRBD1 as a possible D gene (5 bases). Germline V gene lookup returns CDR1 KGHSH and CDR2 LQKENI. CDR3 length: 15 residues. V lost 3 bases and J 7 bases, leaving 18 bases between the germline ends. The CDR3: CASSPLEDSKVGYTF. The CDR3 DNA is TGTGCCAGCTCACCCTTGGAAGACAGTAAGGTTGGCTACACCTTC.